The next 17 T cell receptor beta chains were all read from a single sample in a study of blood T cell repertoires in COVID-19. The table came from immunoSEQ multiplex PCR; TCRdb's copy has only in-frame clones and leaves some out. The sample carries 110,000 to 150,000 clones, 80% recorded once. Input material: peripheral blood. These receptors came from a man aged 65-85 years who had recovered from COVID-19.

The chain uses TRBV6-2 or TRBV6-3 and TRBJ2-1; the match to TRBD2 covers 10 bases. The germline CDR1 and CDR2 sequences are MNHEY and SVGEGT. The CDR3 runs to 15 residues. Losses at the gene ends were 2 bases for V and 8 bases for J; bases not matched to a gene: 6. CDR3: CASSYPQREGDEQFF. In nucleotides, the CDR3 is TGTGCCAGCAGTTACCCCCAGCGGGAGGGGGATGAGCAGTTCTTC.

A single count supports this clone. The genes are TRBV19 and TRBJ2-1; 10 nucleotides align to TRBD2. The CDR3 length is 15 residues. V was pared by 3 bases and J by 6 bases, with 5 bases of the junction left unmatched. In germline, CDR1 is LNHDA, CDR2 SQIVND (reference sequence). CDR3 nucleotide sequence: TGTGCCAGTAGTATTCTAGCGGGAGCCGGCAATGAGCAGTTCTTC. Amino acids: CASSILAGAGNEQFF.

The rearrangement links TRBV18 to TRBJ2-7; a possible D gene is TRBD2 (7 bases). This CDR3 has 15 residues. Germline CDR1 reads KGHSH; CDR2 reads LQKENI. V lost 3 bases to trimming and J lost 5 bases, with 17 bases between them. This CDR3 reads CASSPWGGRINEQYF. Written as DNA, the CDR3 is TGTGCCAGCTCACCCTGGGGGGGGCGCATCAACGAGCAGTACTTC.

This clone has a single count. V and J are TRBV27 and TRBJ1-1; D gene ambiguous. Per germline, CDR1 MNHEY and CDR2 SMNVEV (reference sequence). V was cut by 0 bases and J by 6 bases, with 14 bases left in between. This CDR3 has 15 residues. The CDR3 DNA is TGTGCCAGCAGTTTATCCCCTAGCTATAGCCCTGAAGCTTTCTTT. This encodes CASSLSPSYSPEAFF.

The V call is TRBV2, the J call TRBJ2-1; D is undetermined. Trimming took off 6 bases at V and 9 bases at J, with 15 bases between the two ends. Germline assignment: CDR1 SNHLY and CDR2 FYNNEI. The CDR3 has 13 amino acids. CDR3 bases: TGTGCCAGCAGGCAAGAAAAGACTGGTGAGCAGTTCTTC. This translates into CASRQEKTGEQFF.

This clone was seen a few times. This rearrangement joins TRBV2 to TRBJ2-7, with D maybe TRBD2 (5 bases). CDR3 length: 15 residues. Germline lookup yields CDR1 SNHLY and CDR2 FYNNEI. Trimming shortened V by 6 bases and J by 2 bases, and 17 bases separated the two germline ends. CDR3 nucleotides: TGTGCCAGCAGGGAGGAGGCAGGATTTACCTACGAGCAGTACTTC. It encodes CASREEAGFTYEQYF.

The CDR3 nucleotides read TGTGCCAGCAGTCGGACAAATGGCTACGAGCAGTACTTC. It translates to CASSRTNGYEQYF. V usage is TRBV5-6 and J usage is TRBJ2-7; possibly TRBD1 for D (5 bases). This CDR3 has 13 amino acids. Between the trimmed V and J ends, which lost 5 bases and 3 bases, there was a span of 12 bases. The germline V gene encodes CDR1 SGHDT and CDR2 YYEEEE.

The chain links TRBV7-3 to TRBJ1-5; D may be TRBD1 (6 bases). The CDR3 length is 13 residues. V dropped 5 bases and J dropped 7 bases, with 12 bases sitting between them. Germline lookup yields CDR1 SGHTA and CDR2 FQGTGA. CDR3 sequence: CASSTQGDQPQHF. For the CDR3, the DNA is TGTGCCAGCAGCACACAGGGAGACCAGCCCCAGCATTTT.

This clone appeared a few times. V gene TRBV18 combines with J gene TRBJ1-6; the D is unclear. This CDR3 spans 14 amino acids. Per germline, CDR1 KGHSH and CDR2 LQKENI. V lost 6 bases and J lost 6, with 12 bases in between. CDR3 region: CASSPVQVNSPLHF. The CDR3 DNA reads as TGTGCCAGCTCCCCAGTCCAGGTTAATTCACCCCTCCACTTT.

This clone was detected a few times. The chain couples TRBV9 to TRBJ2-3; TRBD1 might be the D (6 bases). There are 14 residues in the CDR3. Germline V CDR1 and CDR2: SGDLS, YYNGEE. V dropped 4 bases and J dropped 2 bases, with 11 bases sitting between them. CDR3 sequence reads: CASSSWTDTDTQYF. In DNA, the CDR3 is TGTGCCAGCAGCTCATGGACAGACACAGATACGCAGTATTTT. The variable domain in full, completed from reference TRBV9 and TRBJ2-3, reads DSGVTQTPKHLITATGQRVTLRCSPRSGDLSVYWYQQSLDQGLQFLIQYYNGEERAKGNILERFSAQQFPDLHSELNLSSLELGDSALYFCASSSWTDTDTQYFGPGTRLTVL.

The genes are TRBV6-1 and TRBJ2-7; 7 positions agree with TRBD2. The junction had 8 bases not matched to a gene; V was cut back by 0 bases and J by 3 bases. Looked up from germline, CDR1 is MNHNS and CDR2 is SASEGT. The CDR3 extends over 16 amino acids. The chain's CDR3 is CASSEALQLANYEQYF. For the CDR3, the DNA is TGTGCCAGCAGTGAAGCGCTACAACTAGCGAACTACGAGCAGTACTTC.

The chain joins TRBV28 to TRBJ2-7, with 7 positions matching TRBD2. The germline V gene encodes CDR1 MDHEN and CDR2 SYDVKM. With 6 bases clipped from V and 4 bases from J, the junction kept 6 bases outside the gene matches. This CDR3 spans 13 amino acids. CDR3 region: CASSRGLGYEQYF. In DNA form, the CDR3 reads TGTGCCAGCAGCCGTGGACTAGGGTACGAGCAGTACTTC.

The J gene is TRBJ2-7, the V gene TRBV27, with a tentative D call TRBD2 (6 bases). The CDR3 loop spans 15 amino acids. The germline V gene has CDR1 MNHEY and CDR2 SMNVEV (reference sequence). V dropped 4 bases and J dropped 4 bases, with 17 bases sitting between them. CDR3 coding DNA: TGTGCCAGCAGTTATGGGGCAGGGAGGACTTACGAGCAGTACTTC. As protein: CASSYGAGRTYEQYF.

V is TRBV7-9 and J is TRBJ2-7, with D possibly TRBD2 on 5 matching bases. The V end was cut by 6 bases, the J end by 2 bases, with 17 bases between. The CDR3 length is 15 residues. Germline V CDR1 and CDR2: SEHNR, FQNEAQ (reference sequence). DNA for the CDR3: TGTGCCAGCAGTTTTACATCGGGAACCACCTACGAGCAGTACTTC. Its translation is CASSFTSGTTYEQYF.

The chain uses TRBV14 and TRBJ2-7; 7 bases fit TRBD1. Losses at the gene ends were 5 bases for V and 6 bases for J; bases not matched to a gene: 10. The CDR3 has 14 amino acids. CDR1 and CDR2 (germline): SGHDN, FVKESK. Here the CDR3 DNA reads TGTGCCAGCAGCGGATGGGTTGGGACAGCCGAGCAGTACTTC. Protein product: CASSGWVGTAEQYF. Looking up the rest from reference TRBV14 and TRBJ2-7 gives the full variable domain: EAGVTQFPSHSVIEKGQTVTLRCDPISGHDNLYWYRRVMGKEIKFLLHFVKESKQDESGMPNNRFLAERTGGTYSTLKVQPAELEDSGVYFCASSGWVGTAEQYFGPGTRLTVT.

CDR3: CASSQARGISYNEQFF. The CDR3 DNA reads as TGTGCCAGCAGCCAAGCCCGCGGTATCTCCTACAATGAGCAGTTCTTC. The V and J genes are TRBV3-1 (or the pseudogene TRBV3-2) and TRBJ2-1; D call uncertain. The CDR3 totals 16 residues. CDR1 is LGHDT and CDR2 is YNNKEL in the germline V gene (reference sequence). The V gene lost 1 base and the J gene lost 0 bases, with 10 bases spanning the gap.

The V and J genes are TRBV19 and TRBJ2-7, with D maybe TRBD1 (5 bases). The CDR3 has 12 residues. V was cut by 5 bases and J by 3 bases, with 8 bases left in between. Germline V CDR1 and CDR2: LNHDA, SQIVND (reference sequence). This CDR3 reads CASSADSYEQYF. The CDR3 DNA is TGTGCCAGTAGTGCTGACAGCTACGAGCAGTACTTC.